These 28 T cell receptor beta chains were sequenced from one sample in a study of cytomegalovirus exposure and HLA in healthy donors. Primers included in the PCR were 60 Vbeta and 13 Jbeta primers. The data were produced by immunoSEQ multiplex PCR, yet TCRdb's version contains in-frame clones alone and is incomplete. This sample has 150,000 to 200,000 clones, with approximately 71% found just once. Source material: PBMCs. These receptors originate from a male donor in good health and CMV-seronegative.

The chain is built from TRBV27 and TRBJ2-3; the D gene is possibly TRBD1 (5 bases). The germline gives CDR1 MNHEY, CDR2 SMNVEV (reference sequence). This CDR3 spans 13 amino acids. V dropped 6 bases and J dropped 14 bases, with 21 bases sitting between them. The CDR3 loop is CASSDSYIHLRYF. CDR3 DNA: TGTGCCAGCAGCGACAGTTATATCCACCTGCGGTATTTT.

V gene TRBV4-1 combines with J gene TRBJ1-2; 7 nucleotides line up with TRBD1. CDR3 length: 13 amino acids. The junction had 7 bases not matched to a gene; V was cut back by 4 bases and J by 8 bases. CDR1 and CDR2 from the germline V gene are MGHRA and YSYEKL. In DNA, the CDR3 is TGCGCCAGCAGCCCTACACAGGGGACCGGCTACACCTTC. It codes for CASSPTQGTGYTF.

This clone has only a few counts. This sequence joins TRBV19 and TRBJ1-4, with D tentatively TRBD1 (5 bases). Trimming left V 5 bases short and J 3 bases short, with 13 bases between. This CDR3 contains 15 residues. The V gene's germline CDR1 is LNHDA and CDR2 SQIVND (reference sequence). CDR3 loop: CASSGAGMPNEKLFF. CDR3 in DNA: TGTGCCAGTAGTGGGGCAGGGATGCCTAATGAAAAACTGTTTTTT.

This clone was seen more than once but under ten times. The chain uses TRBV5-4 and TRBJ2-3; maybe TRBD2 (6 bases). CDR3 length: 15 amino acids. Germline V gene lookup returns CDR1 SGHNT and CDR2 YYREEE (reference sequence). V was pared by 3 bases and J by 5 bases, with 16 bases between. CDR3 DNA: TGTGCCAGCAGCTCGGACTACTCCCAGGGAGATACGCAGTATTTT. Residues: CASSSDYSQGDTQYF.

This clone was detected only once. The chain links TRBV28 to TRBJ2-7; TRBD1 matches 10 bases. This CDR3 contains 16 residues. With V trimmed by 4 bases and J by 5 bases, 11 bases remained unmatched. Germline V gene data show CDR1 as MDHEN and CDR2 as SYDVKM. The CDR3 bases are TGTGCCAGCAGTTCTCCTGTGGGACAGGGGAGGAACGAGCAGTACTTC. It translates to CASSSPVGQGRNEQYF.

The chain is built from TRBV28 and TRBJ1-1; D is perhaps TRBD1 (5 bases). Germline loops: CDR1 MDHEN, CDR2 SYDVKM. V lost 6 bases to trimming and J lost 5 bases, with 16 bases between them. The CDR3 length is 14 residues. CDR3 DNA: TGTGCCAGCAGCCGTGATAGGGGTGTGACTGAAGCTTTCTTT. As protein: CASSRDRGVTEAFF.

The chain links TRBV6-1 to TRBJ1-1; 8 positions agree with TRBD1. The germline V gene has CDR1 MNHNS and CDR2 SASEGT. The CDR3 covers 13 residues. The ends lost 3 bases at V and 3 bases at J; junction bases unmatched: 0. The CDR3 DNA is TGTGCCAGCAGTGACAGGGGGCACACTGAAGCTTTCTTT. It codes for CASSDRGHTEAFF.

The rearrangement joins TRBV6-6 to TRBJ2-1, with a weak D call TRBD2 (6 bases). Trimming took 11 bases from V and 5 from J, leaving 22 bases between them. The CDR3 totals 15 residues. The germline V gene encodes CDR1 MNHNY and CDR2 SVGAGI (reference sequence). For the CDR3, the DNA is TGTGCCGCGTCTTCGACTAGTCTTCCGCACAATGAGCAGTTCTTC. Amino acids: CAASSTSLPHNEQFF.

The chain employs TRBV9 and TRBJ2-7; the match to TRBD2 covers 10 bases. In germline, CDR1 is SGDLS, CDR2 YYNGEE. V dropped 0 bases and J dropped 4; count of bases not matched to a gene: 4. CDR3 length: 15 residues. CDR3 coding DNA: TGTGCCAGCAGCGTAGGTACTAGCGGGAATTACGAGCAGTACTTC. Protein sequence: CASSVGTSGNYEQYF.

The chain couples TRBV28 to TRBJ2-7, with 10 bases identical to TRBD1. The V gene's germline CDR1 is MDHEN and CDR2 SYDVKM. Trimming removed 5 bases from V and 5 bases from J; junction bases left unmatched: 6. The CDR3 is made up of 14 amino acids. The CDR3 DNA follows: TGTGCCAGCAGTCCGGGACAGGGGTCTGACGAGCAGTACTTC. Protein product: CASSPGQGSDEQYF.

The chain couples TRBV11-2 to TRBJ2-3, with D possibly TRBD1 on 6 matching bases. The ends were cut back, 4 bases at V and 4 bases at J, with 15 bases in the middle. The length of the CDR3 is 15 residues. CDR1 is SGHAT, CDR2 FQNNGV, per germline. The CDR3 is CASSWTRGAADTQYF. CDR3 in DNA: TGTGCCAGCAGCTGGACCAGGGGCGCGGCAGATACGCAGTATTTT.

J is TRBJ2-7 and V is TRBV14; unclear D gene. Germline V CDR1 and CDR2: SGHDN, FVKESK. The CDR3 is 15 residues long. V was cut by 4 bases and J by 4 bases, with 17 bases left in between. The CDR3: CASSPGSIGWYEQYF. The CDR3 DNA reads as TGTGCCAGCAGCCCCGGGTCAATCGGGTGGTACGAGCAGTACTTC. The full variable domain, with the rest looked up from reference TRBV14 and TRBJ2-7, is EAGVTQFPSHSVIEKGQTVTLRCDPISGHDNLYWYRRVMGKEIKFLLHFVKESKQDESGMPNNRFLAERTGGTYSTLKVQPAELEDSGVYFCASSPGSIGWYEQYFGPGTRLTVT.

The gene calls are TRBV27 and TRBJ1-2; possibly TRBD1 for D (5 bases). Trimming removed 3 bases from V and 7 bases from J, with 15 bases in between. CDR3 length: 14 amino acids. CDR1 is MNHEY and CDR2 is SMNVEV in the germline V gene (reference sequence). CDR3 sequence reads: CASSFVGGGGGYTF. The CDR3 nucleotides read TGTGCCAGCAGTTTCGTTGGGGGGGGTGGTGGCTACACCTTC.

CDR3 nucleotides: TGTGCCAGCAAGACCATCCCGGAGCAAGAGACCCAGTACTTC. Its translation: CASKTIPEQETQYF. The V and J genes are TRBV6-5 and TRBJ2-5; the D is unclear. The CDR3 consists of 14 residues. The germline V gene has CDR1 MNHEY and CDR2 SVGAGI. V was pared by 7 bases and J by 2 bases, with 14 bases between.

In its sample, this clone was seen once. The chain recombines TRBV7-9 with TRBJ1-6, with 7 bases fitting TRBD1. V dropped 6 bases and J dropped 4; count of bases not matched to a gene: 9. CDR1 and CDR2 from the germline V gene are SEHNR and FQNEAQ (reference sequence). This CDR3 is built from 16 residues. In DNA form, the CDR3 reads TGTGCCAGCAGTCCCCGAGGGGGCTCTTATAATTCACCCCTCCACTTT. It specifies CASSPRGGSYNSPLHF.

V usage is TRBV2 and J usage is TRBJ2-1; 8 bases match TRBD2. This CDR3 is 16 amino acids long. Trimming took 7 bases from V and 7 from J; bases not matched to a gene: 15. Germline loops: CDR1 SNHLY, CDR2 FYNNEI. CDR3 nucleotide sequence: TGTGCCAGCAAGACTAGCGCGGGAGGAGGGATGAATGAGCAGTTCTTC. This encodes CASKTSAGGGMNEQFF.

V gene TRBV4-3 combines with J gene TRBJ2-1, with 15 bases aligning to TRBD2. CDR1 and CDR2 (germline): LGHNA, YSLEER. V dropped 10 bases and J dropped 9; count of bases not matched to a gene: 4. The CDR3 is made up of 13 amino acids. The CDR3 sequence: CATGLAGGGEQFF. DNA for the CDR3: TGCGCCACGGGACTAGCGGGAGGAGGTGAGCAGTTCTTC.

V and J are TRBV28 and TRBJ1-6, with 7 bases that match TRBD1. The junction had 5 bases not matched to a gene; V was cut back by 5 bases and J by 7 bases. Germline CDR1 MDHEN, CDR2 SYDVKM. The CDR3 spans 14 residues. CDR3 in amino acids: CASSRDSLNSPLHF. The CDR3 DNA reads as TGTGCCAGCAGTCGGGACAGCTTAAATTCACCCCTCCACTTT.

Here the CDR3 reads CSAIWGDGYTF. The CDR3 nucleotides read TGCAGTGCTATTTGGGGAGATGGCTACACCTTC. The rearrangement uses TRBV20-1 and TRBJ1-2; no firm D call. In germline, CDR1 is DFQATT, CDR2 SNEGSKA (reference sequence). The germline V and J ends were trimmed by 4 bases and 6 bases, with 9 bases remaining between them. CDR3 length: 11 amino acids.

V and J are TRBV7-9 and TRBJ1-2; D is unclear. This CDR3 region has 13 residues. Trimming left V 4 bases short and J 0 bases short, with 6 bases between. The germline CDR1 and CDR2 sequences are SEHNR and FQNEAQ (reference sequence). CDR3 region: CASSSLANYGYTF. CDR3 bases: TGTGCCAGCAGCTCGTTAGCTAACTATGGCTACACCTTC.

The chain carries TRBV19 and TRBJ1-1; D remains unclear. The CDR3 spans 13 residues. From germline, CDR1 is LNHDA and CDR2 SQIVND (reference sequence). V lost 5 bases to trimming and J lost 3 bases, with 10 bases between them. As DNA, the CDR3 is TGTGCCAGTAGTCCAGGAGGGTACACTGAAGCTTTCTTT. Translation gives CASSPGGYTEAFF.

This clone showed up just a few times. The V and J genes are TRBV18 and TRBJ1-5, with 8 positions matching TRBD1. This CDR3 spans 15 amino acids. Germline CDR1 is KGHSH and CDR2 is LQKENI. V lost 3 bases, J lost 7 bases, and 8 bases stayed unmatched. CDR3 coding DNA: TGTGCCAGCTCACCTCCCTCAGGGGGCGGGCAGCCCCAGCATTTT. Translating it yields CASSPPSGGGQPQHF. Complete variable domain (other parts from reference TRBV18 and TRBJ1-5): NAGVMQNPRHLVRRRGQEARLRCSPMKGHSHVYWYRQLPEEGLKFMVYLQKENIIDESGMPKERFSAEFPKEGPSILRIQQVVRGDSAAYFCASSPPSGGGQPQHFGDGTRLSIL.

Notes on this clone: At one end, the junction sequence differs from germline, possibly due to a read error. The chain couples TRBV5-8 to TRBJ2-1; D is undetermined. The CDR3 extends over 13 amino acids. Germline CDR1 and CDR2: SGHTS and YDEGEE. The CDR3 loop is CASSLITLNGQFF. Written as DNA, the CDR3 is TGTGCCAGCAGCTTGATAACTTTGAATGGGCAGTTCTTC.

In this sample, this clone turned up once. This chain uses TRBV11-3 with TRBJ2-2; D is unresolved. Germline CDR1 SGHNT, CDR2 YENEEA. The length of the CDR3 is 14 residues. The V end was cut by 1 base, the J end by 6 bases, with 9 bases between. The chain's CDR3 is CASSLGGFAGELFF. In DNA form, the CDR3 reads TGTGCCAGCAGCTTAGGAGGATTCGCCGGGGAGCTGTTTTTT. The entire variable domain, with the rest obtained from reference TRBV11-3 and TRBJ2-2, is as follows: EAGVVQSPRYKIIEKKQPVAFWCNPISGHNTLYWYLQNLGQGPELLIRYENEEAVDDSQLPKDRFSAERLKGVDSTLKIQPAELGDSAVYLCASSLGGFAGELFFGEGSRLTVL.

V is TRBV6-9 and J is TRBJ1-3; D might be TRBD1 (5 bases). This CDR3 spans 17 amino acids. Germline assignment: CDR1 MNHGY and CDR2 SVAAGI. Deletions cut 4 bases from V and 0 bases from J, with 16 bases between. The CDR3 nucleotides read TGTGCCAGCAGTTTCGTCGGACAAACGTACTCTGGAAACACCATATATTTT. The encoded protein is CASSFVGQTYSGNTIYF.

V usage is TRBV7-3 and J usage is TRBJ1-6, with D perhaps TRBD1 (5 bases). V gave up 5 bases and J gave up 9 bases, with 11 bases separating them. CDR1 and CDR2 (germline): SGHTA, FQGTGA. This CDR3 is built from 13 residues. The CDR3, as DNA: TGTGCCAGCAGCGGGGGGTCGGGTTCACCCCTCCACTTT. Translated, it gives CASSGGSGSPLHF.

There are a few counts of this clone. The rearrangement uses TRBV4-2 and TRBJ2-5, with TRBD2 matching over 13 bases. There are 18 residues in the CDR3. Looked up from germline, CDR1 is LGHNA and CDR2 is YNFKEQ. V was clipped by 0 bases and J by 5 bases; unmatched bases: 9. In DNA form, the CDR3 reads TGTGCCAGCAGCCAAGATCGAGGGACTAGCGGGGAGGGGGAGACCCAGTACTTC. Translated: CASSQDRGTSGEGETQYF.

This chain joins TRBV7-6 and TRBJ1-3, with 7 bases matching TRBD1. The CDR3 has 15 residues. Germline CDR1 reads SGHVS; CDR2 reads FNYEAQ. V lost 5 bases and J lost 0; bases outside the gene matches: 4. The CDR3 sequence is CASSPGQSSGNTIYF. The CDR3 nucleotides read TGTGCCAGCAGCCCGGGACAGAGCTCTGGAAACACCATATATTTT. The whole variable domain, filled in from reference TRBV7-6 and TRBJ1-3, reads GAGVSQSPRYKVTKRGQDVALRCDPISGHVSLYWYRQALGQGPEFLTYFNYEAQQDKSGLPNDRFSAERPEGSISTLTIQRTEQRDSAMYRCASSPGQSSGNTIYFGEGSWLTVV.